In its sample, the clone carrying this TCR beta chain was seen many times. Its target is unknown. This sample was taken from a study of early T cells in non-severe SARS-CoV-2 infection. Trimming removed 4 bases at V and 3 bases at J, with 2 bases between. This CDR3 comprises 11 residues. CDR1 is SEHNR, CDR2 FQNEAQ, per germline (reference sequence). Study results and caveats: VDJdb-based matching was biased toward anti-spike CD8 responses and missed private and CD4 specificities.

MiXCR, run by TCRdb on the 5' RACE reads, gives a single entry per CDR3 protein. Of about 22,000 distinct CDR3 sequences listed, approximately 5% are singletons. The rearrangement joins TRBV7-9 to TRBJ2-3, with unresolved D. The sequenced sample consisted of whole blood. The TCR sequence derives from an adult who was a healthcare worker with PCR-confirmed SARS-CoV-2 infection or an uninfected control (not recorded which). The CDR3, as DNA: TGTGCCAGCAGCTCTACAGATACGCAGTATTTT. Translation gives CASSSTDTQYF.